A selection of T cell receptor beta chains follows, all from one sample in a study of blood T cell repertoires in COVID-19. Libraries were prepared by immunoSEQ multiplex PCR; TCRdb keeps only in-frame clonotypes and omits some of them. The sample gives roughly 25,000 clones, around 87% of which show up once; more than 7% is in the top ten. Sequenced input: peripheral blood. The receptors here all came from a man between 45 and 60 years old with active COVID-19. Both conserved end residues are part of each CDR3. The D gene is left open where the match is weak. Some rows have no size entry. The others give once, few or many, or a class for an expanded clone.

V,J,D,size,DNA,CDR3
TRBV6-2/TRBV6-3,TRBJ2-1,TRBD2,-,TGTGCCAGCAGTTACCCCGTAGGACTAGACAATGAGCAGTTCTTC,CASSYPVGLDNEQFF
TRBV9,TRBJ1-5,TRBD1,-,TGTGCCAGCAGCGTAACGGGACAGGGAAATCAGCCCCAGCATTTT,CASSVTGQGNQPQHF
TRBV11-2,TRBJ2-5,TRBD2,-,TGTGCCAGCAGCTTAGATTTTGTACTAGCGGGGGGACTAGAGACCCAGTACTTC,CASSLDFVLAGGLETQYF
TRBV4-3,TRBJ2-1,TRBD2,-,TGCGCCAGCAGCCTGGAGCGGGAGGGCCGCAATGAGCAGTTCTTC,CASSLEREGRNEQFF
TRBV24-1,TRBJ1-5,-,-,TGTGCCACCAGGGCCGGGGGGGCGGCGAGCAATCAGCCCCAGCATTTT,CATRAGGAASNQPQHF
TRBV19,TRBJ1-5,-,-,TGTGCCAGTACCGCAGGGTGGGCTCAGCCCCAGCATTTT,CASTAGWAQPQHF
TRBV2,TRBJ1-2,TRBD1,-,TGTGCCAGCCCCAAGACGGACAGGGAATACAACTATGGCTACACCTTC,CASPKTDREYNYGYTF
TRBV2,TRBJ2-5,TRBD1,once,TGTGCCAGCAGCCAAGGACAGGGGGTTACAGAGACCCAGTACTTC,CASSQGQGVTETQYF
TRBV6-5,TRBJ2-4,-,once,TGTGCCAGCAGTTACTCAAGGCAGGGAGGAAAAAACATTCAGTACTTC,CASSYSRQGGKNIQYF
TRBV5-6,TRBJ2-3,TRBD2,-,TGTGCCAGCAGCTTGGGACTAGCGGGAGCAGATACGCAGTATTTT,CASSLGLAGADTQYF
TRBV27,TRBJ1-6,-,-,TGTGCCAGCAGTCAAGCGGTTGGCAGCTCTCTATTTTCACCCCTCCACTTT,CASSQAVGSSLFSPLHF
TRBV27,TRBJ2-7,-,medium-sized,TGTGCCAGCAGTCCACAGAGCTCCTACGAGCAGTACTTC,CASSPQSSYEQYF
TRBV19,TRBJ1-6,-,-,TGTGCCAGTAAGCCCGGACAAAGTAATTCACCCCTCCACTTT,CASKPGQSNSPLHF
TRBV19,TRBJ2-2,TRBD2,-,TGTGCCAGTAGTATGCTAGCGGGAGGGTCTGATGAAGCCGGGGAGCTGTTTTTT,CASSMLAGGSDEAGELFF
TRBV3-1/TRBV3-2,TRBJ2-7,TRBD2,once,TGTGCCAGCAGCCCCCCGACTAGCGTGGAAAGGGAGCAGTACTTC,CASSPPTSVEREQYF
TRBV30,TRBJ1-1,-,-,TGTGCCTGGAGTCATGATCGGTTGAACACTGAAGCTTTCTTT,CAWSHDRLNTEAFF
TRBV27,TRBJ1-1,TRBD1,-,TGTGCCAGCAGTTTACAGGGGGGAGGAGCTTTCTTT,CASSLQGGGAFF
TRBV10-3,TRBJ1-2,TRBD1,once,TGTGCCATCAGTCTTCCGGGACAGGCTGGTGGCTACACCTTC,CAISLPGQAGGYTF
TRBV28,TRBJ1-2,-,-,TGTGCCAGCACCCCCCCCGGGCAGGGGAATATCTATGGCTACACCTTC,CASTPPGQGNIYGYTF
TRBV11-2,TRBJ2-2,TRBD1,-,TGTGCCAGCAGCTTAGACGTGACAGGGGGCGTCGGGGAGCTGTTTTTT,CASSLDVTGGVGELFF